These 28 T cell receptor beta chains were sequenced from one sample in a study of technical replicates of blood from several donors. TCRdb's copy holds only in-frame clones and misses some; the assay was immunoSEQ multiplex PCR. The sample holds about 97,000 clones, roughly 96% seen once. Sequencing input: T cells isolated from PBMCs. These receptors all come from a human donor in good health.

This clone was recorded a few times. In nucleotides, the CDR3 is TGTGCCAGTAGTTTTGGACAGGGGTTCTATGGCTACACCTTC. It yields the protein CASSFGQGFYGYTF. The chain employs TRBV19 and TRBJ1-2, with 9 bases fitting TRBD1. This CDR3 is 14 amino acids long. Per germline, CDR1 LNHDA and CDR2 SQIVND (reference sequence). With V trimmed by 5 bases and J by 4 bases, 5 bases remained unmatched.

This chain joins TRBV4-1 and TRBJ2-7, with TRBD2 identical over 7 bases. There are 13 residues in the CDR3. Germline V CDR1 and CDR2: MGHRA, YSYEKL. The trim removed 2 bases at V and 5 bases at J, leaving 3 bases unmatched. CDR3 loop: CASSQTGTNEQYF. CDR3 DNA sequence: TGCGCCAGCAGCCAAACGGGGACTAACGAGCAGTACTTC.

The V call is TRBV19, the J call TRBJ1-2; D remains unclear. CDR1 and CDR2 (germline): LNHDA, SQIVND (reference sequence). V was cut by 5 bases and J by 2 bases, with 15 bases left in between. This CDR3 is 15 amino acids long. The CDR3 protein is CASSARLTPNYGYTF. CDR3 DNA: TGTGCCAGTAGTGCCCGGTTGACTCCCAACTATGGCTACACCTTC.

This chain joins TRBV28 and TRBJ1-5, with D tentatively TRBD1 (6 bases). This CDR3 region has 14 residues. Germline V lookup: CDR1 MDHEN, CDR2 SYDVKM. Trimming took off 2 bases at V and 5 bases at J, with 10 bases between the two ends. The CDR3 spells CASSLTGMDQPQHF. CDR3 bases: TGTGCCAGCAGTTTAACAGGGATGGATCAGCCCCAGCATTTT.

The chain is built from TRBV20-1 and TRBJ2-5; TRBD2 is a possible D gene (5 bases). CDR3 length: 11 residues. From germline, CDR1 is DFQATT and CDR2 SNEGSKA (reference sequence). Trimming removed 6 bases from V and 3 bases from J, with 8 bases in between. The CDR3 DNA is TGCAGTGCCGGGGATAAAGAGACCCAGTACTTC. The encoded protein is CSAGDKETQYF.

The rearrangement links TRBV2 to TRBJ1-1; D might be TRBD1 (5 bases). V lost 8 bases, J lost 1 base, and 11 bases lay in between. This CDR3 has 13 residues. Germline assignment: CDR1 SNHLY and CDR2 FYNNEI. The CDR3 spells CASGKDRNTEAFF. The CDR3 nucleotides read TGTGCCAGCGGCAAAGACAGGAACACTGAAGCTTTCTTT. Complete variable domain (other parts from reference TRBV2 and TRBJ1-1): EPEVTQTPSHQVTQMGQEVILRCVPISNHLYFYWYRQILGQKVEFLVSFYNNEISEKSEIFDDQFSVERPDGSNFTLKIRSTKLEDSAMYFCASGKDRNTEAFFGQGTRLTVV.

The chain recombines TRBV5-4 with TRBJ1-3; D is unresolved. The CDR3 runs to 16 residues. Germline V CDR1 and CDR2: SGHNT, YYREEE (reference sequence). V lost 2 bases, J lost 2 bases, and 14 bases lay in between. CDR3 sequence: CASSFWRTGTGNTIYF. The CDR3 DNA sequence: TGTGCCAGCAGCTTCTGGCGAACGGGGACTGGAAACACCATATATTTT.

Written as DNA, the CDR3 is TGTGCCAGCAGCATATCCACAGGGGCGGGTCAGCCCCAGCATTTT. Translating it yields CASSISTGAGQPQHF. The chain carries TRBV7-2 and TRBJ1-5, with 7 bases that match TRBD1. Germline assignment: CDR1 SGHTA and CDR2 FQGNSA. The junction had 10 bases not matched to a gene; V was cut back by 5 bases and J by 6 bases. The CDR3 is 15 amino acids. The entire variable domain, with the rest obtained from reference TRBV7-2 and TRBJ1-5, is as follows: GAGVSQSPSNKVTEKGKDVELRCDPISGHTALYWYRQSLGQGLEFLIYFQGNSAPDKSGLPSDRFSAERTGGSVSTLTIQRTQQEDSAVYLCASSISTGAGQPQHFGDGTRLSIL.

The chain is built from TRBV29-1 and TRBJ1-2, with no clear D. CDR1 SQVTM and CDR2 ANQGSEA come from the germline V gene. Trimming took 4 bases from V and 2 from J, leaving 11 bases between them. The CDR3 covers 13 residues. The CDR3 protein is CSVVSVLNYGYTF. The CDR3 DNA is TGCAGCGTTGTTTCGGTGTTAAACTATGGCTACACCTTC.

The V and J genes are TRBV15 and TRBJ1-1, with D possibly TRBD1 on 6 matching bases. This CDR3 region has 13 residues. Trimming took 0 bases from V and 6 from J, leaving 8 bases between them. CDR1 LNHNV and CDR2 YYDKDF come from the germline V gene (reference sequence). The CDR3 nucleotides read TGTGCCACCAGCAGAGAAGAGGGGGCTGAAGCTTTCTTT. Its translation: CATSREEGAEAFF.

In nucleotides, the CDR3 is TGTGCCAGTAGTATAACAGGGGGCTACGAGCAGTACTTC. Translating gives CASSITGGYEQYF. This rearrangement joins TRBV19 to TRBJ2-7; TRBD1 matches 8 bases. Trimming removed 2 bases from V and 3 bases from J; junction bases left unmatched: 0. Germline V gene lookup returns CDR1 LNHDA and CDR2 SQIVND (reference sequence). The CDR3 covers 13 residues.

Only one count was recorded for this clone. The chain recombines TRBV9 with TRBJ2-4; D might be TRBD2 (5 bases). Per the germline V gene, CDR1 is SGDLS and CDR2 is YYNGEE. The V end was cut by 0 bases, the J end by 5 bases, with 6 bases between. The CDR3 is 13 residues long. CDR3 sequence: CASSVGGQNIQYF. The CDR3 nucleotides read TGTGCCAGCAGCGTAGGAGGGCAAAACATTCAGTACTTC.

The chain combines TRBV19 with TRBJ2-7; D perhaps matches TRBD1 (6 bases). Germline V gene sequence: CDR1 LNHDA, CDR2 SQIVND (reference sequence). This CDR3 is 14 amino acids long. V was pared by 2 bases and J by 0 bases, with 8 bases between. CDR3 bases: TGTGCCAGTAGTATAACAGGGAGCTCCTACGAGCAGTACTTC. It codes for CASSITGSSYEQYF.

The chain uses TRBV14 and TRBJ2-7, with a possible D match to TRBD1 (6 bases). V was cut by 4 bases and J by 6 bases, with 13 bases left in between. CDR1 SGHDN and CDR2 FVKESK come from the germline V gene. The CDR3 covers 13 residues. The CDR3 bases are TGTGCCAGCAGCCCACAGGGTTTCGGCGAGCAGTACTTC. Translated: CASSPQGFGEQYF.

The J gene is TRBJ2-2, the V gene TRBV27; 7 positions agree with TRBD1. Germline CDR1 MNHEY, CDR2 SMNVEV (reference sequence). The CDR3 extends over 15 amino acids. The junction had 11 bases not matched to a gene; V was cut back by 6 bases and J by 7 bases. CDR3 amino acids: CASSPDRSLGGELFF. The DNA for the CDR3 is TGTGCCAGCAGCCCGGACAGGTCGTTGGGCGGGGAGCTGTTTTTT.

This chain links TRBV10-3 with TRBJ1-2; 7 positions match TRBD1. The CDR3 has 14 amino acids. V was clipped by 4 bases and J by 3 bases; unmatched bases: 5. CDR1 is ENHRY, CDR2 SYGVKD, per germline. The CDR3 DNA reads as TGTGCCATCAGTGGAACAGGGGAGGACTATGGCTACACCTTC. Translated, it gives CAISGTGEDYGYTF.

Written as DNA, the CDR3 is TGTGCCAGCAGCCTAGACTTGTACAATGAGCAGTTCTTC. It codes for CASSLDLYNEQFF. The V and J genes are TRBV7-2 and TRBJ2-1; D not certain. The CDR3 is made up of 13 amino acids. The germline CDR1 and CDR2 sequences are SGHTA and FQGNSA. Trimming removed 5 bases at V and 4 bases at J, with 9 bases between.

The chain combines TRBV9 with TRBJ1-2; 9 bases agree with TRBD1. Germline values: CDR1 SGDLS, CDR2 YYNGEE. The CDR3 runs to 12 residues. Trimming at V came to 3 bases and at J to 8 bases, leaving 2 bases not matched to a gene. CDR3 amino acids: CASSGDRVGYTF. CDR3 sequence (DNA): TGTGCCAGCAGCGGGGACAGGGTCGGCTACACCTTC.

CDR3 amino acids: CAWNGLAGGLTADTQYF. In DNA, the CDR3 is TGTGCCTGGAATGGACTAGCGGGAGGTCTTACGGCGGATACGCAGTATTTT. The J gene is TRBJ2-3, the V gene TRBV30; 14 bases match TRBD2. V shed 4 bases and J 6 bases; nucleotides not matched to a gene: 12. Germline lookup yields CDR1 GTSNPN and CDR2 SVGIG (reference sequence). This CDR3 is built from 17 residues.

In DNA form, the CDR3 reads TGCAGCGTTGAAGATCCCGGGGGCACAGATACGCAGTATTTT. Amino acid sequence: CSVEDPGGTDTQYF. This chain connects TRBV29-1 to TRBJ2-3, with a tentative D call TRBD2 (5 bases). The CDR3 sequence is 14 residues long. CDR1 SQVTM and CDR2 ANQGSEA come from the germline V gene. Trimming took 0 bases from V and 1 from J, leaving 8 bases between them.

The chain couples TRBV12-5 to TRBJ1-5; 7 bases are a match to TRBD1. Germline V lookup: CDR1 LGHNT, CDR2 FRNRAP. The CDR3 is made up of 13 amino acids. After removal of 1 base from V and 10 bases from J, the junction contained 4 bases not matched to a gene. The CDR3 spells CASGLGQGKPQHF. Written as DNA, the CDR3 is TGTGCTAGTGGTTTGGGACAGGGTAAACCCCAGCATTTT.

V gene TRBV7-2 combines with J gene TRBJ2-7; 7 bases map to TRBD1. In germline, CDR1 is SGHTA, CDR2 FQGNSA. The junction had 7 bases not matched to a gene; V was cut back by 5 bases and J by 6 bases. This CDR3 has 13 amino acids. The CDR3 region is CASSQQGISEQYF. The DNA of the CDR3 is TGTGCCAGCAGCCAACAGGGGATAAGCGAGCAGTACTTC.

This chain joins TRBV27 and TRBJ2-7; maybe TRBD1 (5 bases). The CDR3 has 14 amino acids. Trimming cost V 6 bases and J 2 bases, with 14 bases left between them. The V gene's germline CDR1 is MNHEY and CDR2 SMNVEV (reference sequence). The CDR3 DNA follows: TGTGCCAGCAGCTTCGGCAGGGCAACCTACGAGCAGTACTTC. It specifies CASSFGRATYEQYF.

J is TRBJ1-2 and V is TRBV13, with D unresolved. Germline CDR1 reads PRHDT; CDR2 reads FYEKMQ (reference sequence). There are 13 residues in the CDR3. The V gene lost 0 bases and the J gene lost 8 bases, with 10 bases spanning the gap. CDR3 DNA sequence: TGTGCCAGCAGCTTAGGCAACGGAGAGGGCTACACCTTC. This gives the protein CASSLGNGEGYTF.

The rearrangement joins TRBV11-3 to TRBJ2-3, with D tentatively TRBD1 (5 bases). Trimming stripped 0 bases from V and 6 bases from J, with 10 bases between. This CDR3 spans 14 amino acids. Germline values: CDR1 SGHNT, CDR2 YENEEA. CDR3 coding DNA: TGTGCCAGCAGCTTAGAGGCCAGGGCGGATACGCAGTATTTT. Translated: CASSLEARADTQYF. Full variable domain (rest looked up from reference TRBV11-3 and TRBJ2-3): EAGVVQSPRYKIIEKKQPVAFWCNPISGHNTLYWYLQNLGQGPELLIRYENEEAVDDSQLPKDRFSAERLKGVDSTLKIQPAELGDSAVYLCASSLEARADTQYFGPGTRLTVL.

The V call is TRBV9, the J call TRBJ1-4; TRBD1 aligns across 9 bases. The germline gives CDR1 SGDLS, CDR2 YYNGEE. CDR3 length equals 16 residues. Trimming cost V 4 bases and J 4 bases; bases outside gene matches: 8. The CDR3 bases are TGTGCCAGCAGCATCGGACAGGGGCCGGGTAATGAAAAACTGTTTTTT. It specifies CASSIGQGPGNEKLFF.

The CDR3 coding sequence is TGTGCCAGCAGTTACGGGGAGTATGAAGCTTTCTTT. Its protein product is CASSYGEYEAFF. The chain carries TRBV6-6 and TRBJ1-1; D is unclear. This CDR3 contains 12 residues. CDR1 is MNHNY and CDR2 is SVGAGI in the germline V gene (reference sequence). Trimming cost V 2 bases and J 7 bases, with 8 bases left between them.

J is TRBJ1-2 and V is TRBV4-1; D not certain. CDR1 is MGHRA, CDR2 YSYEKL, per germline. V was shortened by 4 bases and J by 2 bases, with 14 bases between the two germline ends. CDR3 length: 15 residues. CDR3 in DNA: TGCGCCAGCAGCCCTAGGGCGGGAGAAAACTATGGCTACACCTTC. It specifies CASSPRAGENYGYTF.